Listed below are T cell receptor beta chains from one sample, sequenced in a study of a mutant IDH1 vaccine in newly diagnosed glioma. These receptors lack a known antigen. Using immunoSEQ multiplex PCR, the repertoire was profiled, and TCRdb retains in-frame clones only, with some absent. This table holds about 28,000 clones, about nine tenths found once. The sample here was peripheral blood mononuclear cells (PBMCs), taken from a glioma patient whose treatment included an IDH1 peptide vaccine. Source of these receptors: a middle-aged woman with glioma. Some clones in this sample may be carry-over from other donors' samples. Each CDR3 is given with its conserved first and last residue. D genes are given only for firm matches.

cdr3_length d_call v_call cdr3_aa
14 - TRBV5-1 CASSRAPNSAEAFF
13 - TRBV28 CASSFSGYSQEYF
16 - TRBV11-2 CASSLGEPGQADTQYF
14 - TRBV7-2 CASTPQVSNQPQHF
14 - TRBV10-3 CAITEGYSGNTIYF
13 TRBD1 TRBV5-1 CASSDRANGELFF
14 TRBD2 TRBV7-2 CASTFGGGSYEQYF
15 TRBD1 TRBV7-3 CASSQGVGNTGELFF
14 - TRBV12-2 CASRLKGALYEQYF
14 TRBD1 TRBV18 CASSPPDRSETQYF
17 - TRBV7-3 CASSVNPRGVAYNEQFF
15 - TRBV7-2 CASSFGGRKGNTIYF
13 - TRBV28 CASRRVPGNTIYF
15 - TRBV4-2 CASSQDRRQEYEQYF
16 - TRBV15 CATSRDRRAVYNEQFF
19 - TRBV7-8 CASSPERITGTVNTGELFF
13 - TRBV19 CASSTKGGGELFF
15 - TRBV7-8 CASSLLSGTNEKLFF
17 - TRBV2 CASSVISFLGLGEKLFF
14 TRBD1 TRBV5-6 CASSFRQGQSPLHF
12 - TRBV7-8 CASSFGGVEQFF
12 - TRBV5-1 CASSLGVGDAFF
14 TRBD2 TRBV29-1 CSVYTSGRTYEQYF
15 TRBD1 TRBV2 CAGRQGDSGANVLTF
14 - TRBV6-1 CASSEAKDGYEQYF
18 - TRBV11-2 CASSFILTRGKAKNIQYF
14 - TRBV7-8 CASSSGTAGNTIYF
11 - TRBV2 CASLVYTEAFF
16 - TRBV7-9 CASSPPQGYPPYEQYF
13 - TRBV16 CASSQLVASGYTF
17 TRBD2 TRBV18 CASSANSGGAITDTQYF
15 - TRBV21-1 CASSRGGLAKNIQYF
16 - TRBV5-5 CASSPRDGRRQETQYF
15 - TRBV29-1 CSVEDSGGLQETQYF
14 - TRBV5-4 CASSTAQGAETQYF
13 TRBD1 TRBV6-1 CASHDREGGEQYF
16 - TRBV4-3 CASSQDHSWTVEGYTF
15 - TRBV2 CASSELGTDNEKLFF
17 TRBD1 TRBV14 CASSQLFGQGPVDGYTF
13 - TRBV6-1 CASSMNVGNTIYF
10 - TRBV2 CASLEETQYF
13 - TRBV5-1 CASSLGGLQGYTF
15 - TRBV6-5 CASSPADATNEKLFF
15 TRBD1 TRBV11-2 CASRPPGQATDTQYF
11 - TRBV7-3 CASSQDHEQYF
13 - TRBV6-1 CASSRTDTGELFF
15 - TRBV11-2 CASSLDSTWGNTIYF
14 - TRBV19 CASSPTSSTDTQYF